What follows describes a single T cell receptor (beta chain). What it binds is not known. Participants had chemo-refractory metastatic non-small-cell lung cancer and were treated with focal radiation plus ipilimumab CTLA-4 blockade. The sample belongs to a study of radiotherapy plus CTLA-4 blockade in lung cancer. The wider study: Objective responses occurred in roughly a sixth of patients; roughly 30% had disease control.

Germline-derived CDR1 and CDR2 are SGHRS and YFSETQ. This CDR3 region has 17 residues. V lost 0 bases and J lost 2; bases outside the gene matches: 6. Sequencing used immunoSEQ multiplex PCR; TCRdb keeps in-frame clones, though not all of them. The sample has about 49,000 clones, 70% to 90% seen once. Study-wide results and caveats: Interferon-beta and early blood T cell clone dynamics reportedly predicted response best. Radiotherapy was combined with ipilimumab, and tumor-derived TCR clones then expanded in blood.

The chain carries TRBV5-1 and TRBJ2-3; 10 nucleotides agree with TRBD1. Here the sequenced sample was peripheral blood, taken from a patient treated with radiotherapy plus ipilimumab. The source of this sequence is a human donor with non-small cell lung cancer whose response to radiotherapy plus ipilimumab could not be evaluated. CDR3 DNA: TGCGCCAGCAGCTTGGATGGGGGGACAGGGGCCACAGATACGCAGTATTTT. The encoded protein is CASSLDGGTGATDTQYF.